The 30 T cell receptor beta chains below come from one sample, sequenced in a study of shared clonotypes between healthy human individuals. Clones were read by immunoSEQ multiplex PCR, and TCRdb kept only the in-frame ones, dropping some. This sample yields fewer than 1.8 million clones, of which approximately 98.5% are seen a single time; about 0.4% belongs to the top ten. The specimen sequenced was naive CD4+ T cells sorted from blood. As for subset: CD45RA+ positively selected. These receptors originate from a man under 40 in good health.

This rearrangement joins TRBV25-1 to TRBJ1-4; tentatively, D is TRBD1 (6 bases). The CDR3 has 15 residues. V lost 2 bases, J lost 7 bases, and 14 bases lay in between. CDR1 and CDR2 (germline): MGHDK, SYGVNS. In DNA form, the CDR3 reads TGTGCCAGCAGTGAAAGGTGGGGGGCCGGTGAAAAACTGTTTTTT. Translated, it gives CASSERWGAGEKLFF.

The CDR3 DNA sequence: TGCGCCAGCAGCAAGGAGGGGGCGAGCACTGAAGCTTTCTTT. This sequence encodes CASSKEGASTEAFF. This rearrangement joins TRBV5-1 to TRBJ1-1; 7 nucleotides match TRBD1. The CDR3 has 14 residues. Germline trimming cut 4 bases from V and 4 bases from J; bases unmatched to any gene: 7. Germline values: CDR1 SGHRS, CDR2 YFSETQ.

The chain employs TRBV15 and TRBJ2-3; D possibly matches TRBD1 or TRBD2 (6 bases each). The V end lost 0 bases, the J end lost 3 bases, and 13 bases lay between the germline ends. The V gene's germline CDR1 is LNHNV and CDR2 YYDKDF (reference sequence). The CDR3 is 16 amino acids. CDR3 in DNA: TGTGCCACCAGCAGAGATATACAGGGAGGTACAGATACGCAGTATTTT. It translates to CATSRDIQGGTDTQYF.

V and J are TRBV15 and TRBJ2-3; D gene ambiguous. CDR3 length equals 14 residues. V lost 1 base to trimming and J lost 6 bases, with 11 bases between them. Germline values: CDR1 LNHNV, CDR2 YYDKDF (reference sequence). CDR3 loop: CATSRVTSSDTQYF. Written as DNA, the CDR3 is TGTGCCACCAGCAGAGTAACCTCTAGTGATACGCAGTATTTT.

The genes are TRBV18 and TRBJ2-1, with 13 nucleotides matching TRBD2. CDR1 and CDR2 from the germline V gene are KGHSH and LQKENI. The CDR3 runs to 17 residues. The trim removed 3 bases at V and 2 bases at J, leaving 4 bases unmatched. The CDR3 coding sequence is TGTGCCAGCTCACCTCCCGGACTAGCGGGGGCCTACAATGAGCAGTTCTTC. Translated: CASSPPGLAGAYNEQFF. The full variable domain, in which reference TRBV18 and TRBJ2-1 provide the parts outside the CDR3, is NAGVMQNPRHLVRRRGQEARLRCSPMKGHSHVYWYRQLPEEGLKFMVYLQKENIIDESGMPKERFSAEFPKEGPSILRIQQVVRGDSAAYFCASSPPGLAGAYNEQFFGPGTRLTVL.

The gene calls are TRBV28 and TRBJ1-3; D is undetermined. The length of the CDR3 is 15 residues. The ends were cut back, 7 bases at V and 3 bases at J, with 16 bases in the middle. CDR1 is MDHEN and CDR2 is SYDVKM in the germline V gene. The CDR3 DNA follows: TGTGCCAGCACCACCCCGAGGGCGCTTGGAAACACCATATATTTT. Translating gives CASTTPRALGNTIYF.

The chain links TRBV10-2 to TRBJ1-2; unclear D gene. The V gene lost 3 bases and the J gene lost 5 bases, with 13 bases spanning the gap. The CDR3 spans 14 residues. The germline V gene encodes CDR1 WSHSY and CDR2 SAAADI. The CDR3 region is CASSDGGSVYGYTF. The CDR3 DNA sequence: TGCGCCAGCAGTGATGGTGGGTCGGTTTATGGCTACACCTTC.

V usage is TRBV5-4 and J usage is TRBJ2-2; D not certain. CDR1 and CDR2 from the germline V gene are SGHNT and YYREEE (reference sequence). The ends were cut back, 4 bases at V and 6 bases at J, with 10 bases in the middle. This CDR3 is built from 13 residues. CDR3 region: CASSRPAPGELFF. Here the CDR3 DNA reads TGTGCCAGCAGCCGACCGGCCCCCGGGGAGCTGTTTTTT.

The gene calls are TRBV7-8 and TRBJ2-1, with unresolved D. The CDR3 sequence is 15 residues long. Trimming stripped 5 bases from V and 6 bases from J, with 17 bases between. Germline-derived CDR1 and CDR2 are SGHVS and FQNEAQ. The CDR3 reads CASSPPRFALNEQFF. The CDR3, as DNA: TGTGCCAGCAGCCCACCTCGGTTCGCCCTCAATGAGCAGTTCTTC.

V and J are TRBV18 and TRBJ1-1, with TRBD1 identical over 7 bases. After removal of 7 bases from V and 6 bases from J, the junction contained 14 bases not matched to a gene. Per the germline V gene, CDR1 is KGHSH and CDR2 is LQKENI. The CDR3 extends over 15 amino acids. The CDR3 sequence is CASLPTPGGGAEAFF. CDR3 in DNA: TGTGCCAGCTTACCCACCCCAGGGGGGGGCGCTGAAGCTTTCTTT.

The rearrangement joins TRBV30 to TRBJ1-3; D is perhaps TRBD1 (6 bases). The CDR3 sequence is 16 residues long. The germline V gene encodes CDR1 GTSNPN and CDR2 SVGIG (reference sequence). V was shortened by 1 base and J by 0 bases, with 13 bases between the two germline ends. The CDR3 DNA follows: TGTGCCTGGAGTGCCTCCCGGACAGCCTCTGGAAACACCATATATTTT. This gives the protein CAWSASRTASGNTIYF. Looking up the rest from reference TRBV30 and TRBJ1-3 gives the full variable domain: SQTIHQWPATLVQPVGSPLSLECTVEGTSNPNLYWYRQAAGRGLQLLFYSVGIGQISSEVPQNLSASRPQDRQFILSSKKLLLSDSGFYLCAWSASRTASGNTIYFGEGSWLTVV.

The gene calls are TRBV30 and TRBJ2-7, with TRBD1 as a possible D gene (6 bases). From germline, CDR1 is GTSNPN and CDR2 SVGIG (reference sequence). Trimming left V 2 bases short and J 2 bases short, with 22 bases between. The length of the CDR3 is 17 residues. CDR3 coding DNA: TGTGCCTGGAGTCCAAAAAGGACAGCCCCAATCCCCTACGAGCAGTACTTC. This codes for CAWSPKRTAPIPYEQYF. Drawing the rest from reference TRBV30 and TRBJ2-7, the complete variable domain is SQTIHQWPATLVQPVGSPLSLECTVEGTSNPNLYWYRQAAGRGLQLLFYSVGIGQISSEVPQNLSASRPQDRQFILSSKKLLLSDSGFYLCAWSPKRTAPIPYEQYFGPGTRLTVT.

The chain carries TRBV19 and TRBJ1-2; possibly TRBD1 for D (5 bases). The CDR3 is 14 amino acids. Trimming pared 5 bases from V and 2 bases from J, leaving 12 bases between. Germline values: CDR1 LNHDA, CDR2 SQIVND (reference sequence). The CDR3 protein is CASSRRDGNYGYTF. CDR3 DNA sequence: TGTGCCAGTAGTCGCCGGGACGGCAACTATGGCTACACCTTC.

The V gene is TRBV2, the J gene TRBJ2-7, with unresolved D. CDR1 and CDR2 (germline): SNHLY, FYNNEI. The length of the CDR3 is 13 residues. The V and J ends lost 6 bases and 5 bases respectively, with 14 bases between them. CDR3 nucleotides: TGTGCCAGCAGCCTTGGGTCGGGCGACGAGCAGTACTTC. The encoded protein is CASSLGSGDEQYF. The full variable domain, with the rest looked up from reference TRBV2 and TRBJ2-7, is EPEVTQTPSHQVTQMGQEVILRCVPISNHLYFYWYRQILGQKVEFLVSFYNNEISEKSEIFDDQFSVERPDGSNFTLKIRSTKLEDSAMYFCASSLGSGDEQYFGPGTRLTVT.

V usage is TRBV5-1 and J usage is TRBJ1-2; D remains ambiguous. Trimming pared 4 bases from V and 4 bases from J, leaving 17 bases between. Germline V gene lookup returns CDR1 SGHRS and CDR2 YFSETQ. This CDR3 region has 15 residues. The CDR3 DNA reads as TGCGCCAGCAGCCCGGGCCTCACCTCAATCTATGGCTACACCTTC. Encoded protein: CASSPGLTSIYGYTF. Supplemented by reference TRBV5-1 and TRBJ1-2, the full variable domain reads KAGVTQTPRYLIKTRGQQVTLSCSPISGHRSVSWYQQTPGQGLQFLFEYFSETQRNKGNFPGRFSGRQFSNSRSEMNVSTLELGDSALYLCASSPGLTSIYGYTFGSGTRLTVV.

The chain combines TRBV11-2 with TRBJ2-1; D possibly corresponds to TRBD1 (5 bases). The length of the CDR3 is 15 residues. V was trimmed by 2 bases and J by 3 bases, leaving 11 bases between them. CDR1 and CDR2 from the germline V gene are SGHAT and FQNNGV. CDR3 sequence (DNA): TGTGCCAGCAGCTTATCTAATAGGGGCTACAATGAGCAGTTCTTC. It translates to CASSLSNRGYNEQFF.

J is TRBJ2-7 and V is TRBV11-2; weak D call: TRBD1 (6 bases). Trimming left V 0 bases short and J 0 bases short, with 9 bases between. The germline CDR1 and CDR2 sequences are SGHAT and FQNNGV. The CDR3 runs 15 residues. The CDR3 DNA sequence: TGTGCCAGCAGCTTAGACAGGGGCGCCTCCTACGAGCAGTACTTC. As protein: CASSLDRGASYEQYF.

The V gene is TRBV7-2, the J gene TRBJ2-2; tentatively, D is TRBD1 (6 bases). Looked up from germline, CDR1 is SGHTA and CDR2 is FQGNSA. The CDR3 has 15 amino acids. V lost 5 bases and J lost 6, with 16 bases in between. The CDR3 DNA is TGTGCCAGCAGCAAAAACAGGGTAACCTCCGGGGAGCTGTTTTTT. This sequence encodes CASSKNRVTSGELFF.

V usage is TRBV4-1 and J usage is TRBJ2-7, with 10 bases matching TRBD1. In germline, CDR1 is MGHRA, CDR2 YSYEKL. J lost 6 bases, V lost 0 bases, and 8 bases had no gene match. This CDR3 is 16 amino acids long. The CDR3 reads CASSQERRQGAREQYF. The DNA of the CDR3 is TGCGCCAGCAGCCAAGAGCGAAGACAGGGGGCGCGCGAGCAGTACTTC.

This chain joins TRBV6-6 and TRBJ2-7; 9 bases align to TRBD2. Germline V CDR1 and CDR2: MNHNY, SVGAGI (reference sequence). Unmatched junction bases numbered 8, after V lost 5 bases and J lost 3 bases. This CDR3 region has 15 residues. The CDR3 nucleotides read TGTGCCAGCAGTACTTCTAGCGGGATTGACTACGAGCAGTACTTC. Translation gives CASSTSSGIDYEQYF.

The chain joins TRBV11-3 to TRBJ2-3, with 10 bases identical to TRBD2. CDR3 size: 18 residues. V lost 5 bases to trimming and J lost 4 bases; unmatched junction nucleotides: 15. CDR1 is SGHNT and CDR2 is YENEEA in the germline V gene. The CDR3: CASSRKREGLTKPDTQYF. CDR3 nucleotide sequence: TGTGCCAGCAGCCGCAAGCGGGAGGGCCTCACCAAGCCAGATACGCAGTATTTT. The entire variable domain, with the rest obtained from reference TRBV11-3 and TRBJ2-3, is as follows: EAGVVQSPRYKIIEKKQPVAFWCNPISGHNTLYWYLQNLGQGPELLIRYENEEAVDDSQLPKDRFSAERLKGVDSTLKIQPAELGDSAVYLCASSRKREGLTKPDTQYFGPGTRLTVL.

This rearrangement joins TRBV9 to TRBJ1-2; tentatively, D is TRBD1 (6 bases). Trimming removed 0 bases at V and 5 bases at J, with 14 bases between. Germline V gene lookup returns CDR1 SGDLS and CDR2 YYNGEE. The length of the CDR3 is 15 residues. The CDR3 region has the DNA TGTGCCAGCAGCGTAGATTCCGGGGGCCCATATGGCTACACCTTC. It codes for CASSVDSGGPYGYTF.

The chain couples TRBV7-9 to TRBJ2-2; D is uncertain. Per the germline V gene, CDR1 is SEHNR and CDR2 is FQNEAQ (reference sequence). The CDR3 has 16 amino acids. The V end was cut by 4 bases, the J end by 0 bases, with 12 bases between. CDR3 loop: CASSSSPPANTGELFF. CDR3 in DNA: TGTGCCAGCAGCTCCTCCCCACCTGCGAACACCGGGGAGCTGTTTTTT. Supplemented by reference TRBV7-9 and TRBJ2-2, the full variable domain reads DTGVSQNPRHKITKRGQNVTFRCDPISEHNRLYWYRQTLGQGPEFLTYFQNEAQLEKSRLLSDRFSAERPKGSFSTLEIQRTEQGDSAMYLCASSSSPPANTGELFFGEGSRLTVL.

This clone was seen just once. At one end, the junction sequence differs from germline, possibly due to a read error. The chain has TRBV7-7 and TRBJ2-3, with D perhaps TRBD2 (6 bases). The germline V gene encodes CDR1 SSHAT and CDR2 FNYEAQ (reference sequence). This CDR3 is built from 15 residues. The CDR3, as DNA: TGTGCTAGCAGCTTAGGAGGGCCATCCACCGATACGCAGTATTTT. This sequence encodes CASSLGGPSTDTQYF.

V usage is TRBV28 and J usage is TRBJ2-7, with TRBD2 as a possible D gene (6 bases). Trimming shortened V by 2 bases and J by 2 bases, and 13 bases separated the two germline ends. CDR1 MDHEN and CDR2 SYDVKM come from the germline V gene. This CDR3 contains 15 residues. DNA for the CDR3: TGTGCCAGCAGTTTACGAGAGTCGGGAGCCTACGAGCAGTACTTC. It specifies CASSLRESGAYEQYF.

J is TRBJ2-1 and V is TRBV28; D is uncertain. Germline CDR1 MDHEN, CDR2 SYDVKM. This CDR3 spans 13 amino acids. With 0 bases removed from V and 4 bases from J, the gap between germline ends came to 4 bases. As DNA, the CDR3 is TGTGCCAGCAGTTTATGGGGTTACAATGAGCAGTTCTTC. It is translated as CASSLWGYNEQFF.

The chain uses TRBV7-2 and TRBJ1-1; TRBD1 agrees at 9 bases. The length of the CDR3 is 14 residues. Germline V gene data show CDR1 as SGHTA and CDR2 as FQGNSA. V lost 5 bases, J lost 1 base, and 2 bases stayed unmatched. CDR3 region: CASSRDRANTEAFF. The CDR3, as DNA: TGTGCCAGCAGCCGGGACAGGGCGAACACTGAAGCTTTCTTT. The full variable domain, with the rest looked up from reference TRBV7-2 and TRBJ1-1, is GAGVSQSPSNKVTEKGKDVELRCDPISGHTALYWYRQSLGQGLEFLIYFQGNSAPDKSGLPSDRFSAERTGGSVSTLTIQRTQQEDSAVYLCASSRDRANTEAFFGQGTRLTVV.

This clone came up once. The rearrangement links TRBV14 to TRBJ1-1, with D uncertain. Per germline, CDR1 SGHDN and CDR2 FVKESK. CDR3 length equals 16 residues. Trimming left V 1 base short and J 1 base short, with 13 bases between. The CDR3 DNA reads TGTGCCAGCAGCCAAGGGCGGGGTTGGGGGAACACTGAAGCTTTCTTT. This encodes CASSQGRGWGNTEAFF.

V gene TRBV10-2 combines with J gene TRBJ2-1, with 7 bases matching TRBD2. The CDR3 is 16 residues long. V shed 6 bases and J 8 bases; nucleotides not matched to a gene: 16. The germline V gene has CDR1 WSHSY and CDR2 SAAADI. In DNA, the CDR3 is TGCGCCAGCAGCAGAGGAGCTAGCGGCTTTGCTGATGAGCAGTTCTTC. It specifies CASSRGASGFADEQFF.

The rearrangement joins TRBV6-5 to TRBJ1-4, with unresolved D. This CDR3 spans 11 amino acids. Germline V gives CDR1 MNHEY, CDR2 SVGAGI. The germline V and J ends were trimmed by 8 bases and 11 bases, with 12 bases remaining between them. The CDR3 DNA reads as TGTGCCAGCGGAAATAGTAGGAAACTGTTTTTT. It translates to CASGNSRKLFF.